What follows are 28 T cell receptor beta chains derived from one specimen sequenced in a study of identical twins. MiXCR was run by TCRdb on the 5' RACE reads, yielding one entry per CDR3 protein. Found here are about 810,000 distinct CDR3 sequences, 12% of them singletons; the top ten hold about 1.6%. These data also formed part of another study, on yellow fever vaccine responses in identical twins.

The sequenced sample was PBMCs. Receptors were obtained from a woman in her late teens or twenties in good health.

V gene TRBV6-5 combines with J gene TRBJ1-6; 8 positions match TRBD1. This CDR3 contains 16 residues. Germline lookup yields CDR1 MNHEY and CDR2 SVGAGI. V shed 2 bases and J 14 bases; nucleotides not matched to a gene: 14. CDR3 sequence reads: CASSYTGTGGGEALHF. CDR3 DNA: TGTGCCAGCAGTTACACGGGGACAGGTGGGGGTGAGGCCCTCCACTTT.

This clonotype was recorded a few times. The V gene is TRBV12-3 or TRBV12-4, the J gene TRBJ2-2; no clear D. V lost 6 bases, J lost 2 bases, and 7 bases lay in between. CDR3 length: 13 amino acids. CDR3 sequence reads: CASSEINTGELFF. Written as DNA, the CDR3 is TGTGCCAGCAGCGAGATTAACACCGGGGAGCTGTTTTTT.

There are many counts of this clonotype. The chain combines TRBV12-3 or TRBV12-4 with TRBJ2-1; 8 bases are shared with TRBD2. This CDR3 spans 14 amino acids. Germline trimming cut 7 bases from V and 4 bases from J; bases unmatched to any gene: 6. The CDR3 here is CASTTSGKYNEQFF. The CDR3 DNA follows: TGTGCCAGCACTACTAGCGGAAAATACAATGAGCAGTTCTTC.

This clonotype appeared a few times. This chain connects TRBV28 to TRBJ2-1; 7 nucleotides match TRBD1. The CDR3 runs 15 residues. The V segment lost 8 bases and the J segment 4 bases; nucleotides outside the gene matches: 11. CDR1 is MDHEN, CDR2 SYDVKM, per germline. CDR3 protein: CASVTGDPNYNEQFF. The DNA for the CDR3 is TGTGCCAGCGTTACAGGGGACCCCAATTACAATGAGCAGTTCTTC.

The chain links TRBV6-5 to TRBJ2-2, with 7 bases that match TRBD1. The trim removed 4 bases at V and 7 bases at J, leaving 9 bases unmatched. The germline V gene has CDR1 MNHEY and CDR2 SVGAGI. The CDR3 contains 15 residues. CDR3 in amino acids: CASSFKGAPLGELFF. The CDR3 nucleotides are TGTGCCAGCAGTTTTAAGGGGGCGCCGCTCGGGGAGCTGTTTTTT.

This clonotype was seen a few times. The CDR3 sequence: CSARVPQTGPGGYTF. In nucleotides, the CDR3 is TGCAGTGCTAGAGTACCCCAGACAGGGCCTGGCGGCTACACCTTC. J is TRBJ1-2 and V is TRBV20-1; 7 nucleotides match TRBD1. From germline, CDR1 is DFQATT and CDR2 SNEGSKA (reference sequence). J was trimmed by 8 bases and V by 1 base; bases with no gene match: 13. The CDR3 runs 15 residues.

This clonotype has a handful of counts. The chain uses TRBV6-1 and TRBJ2-1; D is possibly TRBD1 (6 bases). Germline V gene data show CDR1 as MNHNS and CDR2 as SASEGT. Between the trimmed V and J ends, which lost 6 bases and 5 bases, there was a span of 20 bases. The CDR3 loop spans 16 amino acids. The chain's CDR3 is CASSPTGIFVNNEQFF. Written as DNA, the CDR3 is TGTGCCAGCAGCCCTACAGGGATCTTCGTGAACAATGAGCAGTTCTTC.

V usage is TRBV12-3 or TRBV12-4 and J usage is TRBJ1-2; the D is unclear. V was clipped by 6 bases and J by 2 bases, with 16 bases between them. The CDR3 length is 15 residues. This CDR3 is CASSLGWAANYGYTF. In nucleotides, the CDR3 is TGTGCCAGCAGCCTCGGTTGGGCAGCCAACTATGGCTACACCTTC.

The CDR3 bases are TGTGCCAGCAGCTTACAATTAGGTAAGAGTGGAGATCCTAATGAGCAGTTCTTC. Protein: CASSLQLGKSGDPNEQFF. The V call is TRBV11-1, the J call TRBJ2-1; D uncertain. V was clipped by 2 bases and J by 7 bases, with 24 bases between them. In germline, CDR1 is SGHAT, CDR2 FQDESV (reference sequence). This CDR3 spans 18 amino acids.

This clonotype has at least ten counts. This rearrangement joins TRBV5-1 to TRBJ2-1, with D possibly matching TRBD2 (5 bases). This CDR3 region has 13 residues. The V gene's germline CDR1 is SGHRS and CDR2 YFSETQ. V lost 0 bases and J 5 bases, leaving 6 bases between the germline ends. The CDR3 loop reads CASSLVGNNEQFF. CDR3 in DNA: TGCGCCAGCAGCTTGGTCGGGAACAATGAGCAGTTCTTC.

The V call is TRBV5-1, the J call TRBJ1-1, with D possibly being TRBD1 (6 bases). The CDR3 has 15 amino acids. The V and J ends lost 1 base and 4 bases respectively, with 14 bases between them. The germline gives CDR1 SGHRS, CDR2 YFSETQ. CDR3 in amino acids: CASSLNRVQSTEAFF. CDR3 coding DNA: TGCGCCAGCAGCTTGAACAGGGTTCAGAGCACTGAAGCTTTCTTT.

This chain connects TRBV5-1 to TRBJ1-6, with D possibly matching TRBD1 (5 bases). Deletions cut 1 base from V and 9 bases from J, with 11 bases between. This CDR3 comprises 14 residues. Germline V CDR1 and CDR2: SGHRS, YFSETQ. CDR3 sequence (DNA): TGCGCCAGCAGCTTGCAGGGTATGGGTTCACCCCTCCACTTT. Protein product: CASSLQGMGSPLHF.

The V and J genes are TRBV5-6 and TRBJ1-5; 7 bases are shared with TRBD1. The CDR3 length is 15 residues. J was trimmed by 4 bases and V by 3 bases; bases with no gene match: 7. Germline V gives CDR1 SGHDT, CDR2 YYEEEE. The CDR3 spells CASSSEGAGNQPQHF. CDR3 coding DNA: TGTGCCAGCAGCTCGGAGGGGGCGGGTAATCAGCCCCAGCATTTT.

V gene TRBV4-2 combines with J gene TRBJ1-5; D is unclear. This CDR3 spans 15 amino acids. The V gene's germline CDR1 is LGHNA and CDR2 YNFKEQ. V was shortened by 6 bases and J by 0 bases, with 12 bases between the two germline ends. CDR3 region: CASRGGPDSNQPQHF. The CDR3 region has the DNA TGTGCCAGCAGGGGCGGCCCTGATAGCAATCAGCCCCAGCATTTT.

This clonotype was recorded many times. The rearrangement uses TRBV15 and TRBJ1-1; D gene uncertain. Trimming cost V 0 bases and J 1 base, with 3 bases left between them. The germline gives CDR1 LNHNV, CDR2 YYDKDF (reference sequence). The CDR3 length is 13 residues. The CDR3 here is CATSREANTEAFF. For the CDR3, the DNA is TGTGCCACCAGCAGAGAAGCGAACACTGAAGCTTTCTTT.

This rearrangement joins TRBV10-3 to TRBJ2-1; 12 nucleotides line up with TRBD1. CDR3 length: 19 residues. V gave up 8 bases and J gave up 10 bases; unmatched junction bases: 24. Germline lookup yields CDR1 ENHRY and CDR2 SYGVKD. CDR3 nucleotides: TGTGCCATCCCGAGGGGGCAAGGTAGACCGGGACAGGGGGCAAGGGAGCAGTTCTTC. Protein: CAIPRGQGRPGQGAREQFF.

In this sample, this clonotype turned up a few times. This chain joins TRBV5-1 and TRBJ2-1; TRBD1 is a possible D gene (6 bases). Germline V gives CDR1 SGHRS, CDR2 YFSETQ. The V end lost 3 bases, the J end lost 5 bases, and 12 bases lay between the germline ends. This CDR3 comprises 14 residues. The CDR3 loop reads CASSSMDRDNEQFF. The CDR3 DNA is TGCGCCAGCAGCTCCATGGACAGAGACAATGAGCAGTTCTTC. Using reference TRBV5-1 and TRBJ2-1 for the parts outside the CDR3, the full variable domain is KAGVTQTPRYLIKTRGQQVTLSCSPISGHRSVSWYQQTPGQGLQFLFEYFSETQRNKGNFPGRFSGRQFSNSRSEMNVSTLELGDSALYLCASSSMDRDNEQFFGPGTRLTVL.

This clonotype occurred a few times. The chain recombines TRBV5-6 with TRBJ2-5, with 10 bases matching TRBD1. The germline CDR1 and CDR2 sequences are SGHDT and YYEEEE. J gave up 9 bases and V 0 bases, and 5 bases lay outside the gene matches. The CDR3 is 14 amino acids. CDR3 DNA sequence: TGTGCCAGCAGCTTGGTGTGGACAGGGGGGGCCCAGTACTTC. Protein product: CASSLVWTGGAQYF.

The chain couples TRBV5-1 to TRBJ1-2; 11 bases align to TRBD1. Germline V gives CDR1 SGHRS, CDR2 YFSETQ. This CDR3 is built from 15 residues. The trim removed 0 bases at V and 6 bases at J, leaving 4 bases unmatched. For the CDR3, the DNA is TGCGCCAGCAGCTTGGCGGGACAGGGGGTTAATGGCTACACCTTC. It specifies CASSLAGQGVNGYTF.

As for this clonotype: A single base separates this from a much larger clone, so it may be a read error. The chain carries TRBV28 and TRBJ1-5; 7 nucleotides line up with TRBD1. CDR3 length: 15 residues. The junction had 8 bases not matched to a gene; V was cut back by 7 bases and J by 2 bases. From germline, CDR1 is MDHEN and CDR2 SYDVKM. The CDR3 DNA is TGTGCCAGCAATAGACAGGGATCGGGCAATCAGCCCCAGCATTTT. Translated: CASNRQGSGNQPQHF.

This clonotype was found a few times. The rearrangement links TRBV11-3 to TRBJ2-1, with TRBD1 matching over 9 bases. The junction had 10 bases not matched to a gene; V was cut back by 3 bases and J by 7 bases. The CDR3 has 16 residues. Germline V CDR1 and CDR2: SGHNT, YENEEA. The CDR3 region is CASSLGTGTGNNEQFF. The CDR3 bases are TGTGCCAGCAGCTTGGGTACCGGGACAGGGAATAATGAGCAGTTCTTC.

The chain is built from TRBV7-8 and TRBJ2-7, with D possibly being TRBD2 (6 bases). Germline CDR1 and CDR2: SGHVS and FQNEAQ. This CDR3 comprises 14 residues. V shed 5 bases and J shed 7 bases, with 18 bases lying between them. CDR3 sequence (DNA): TGTGCCAGCAGCCCCCACGGGAGCCGAGGGGAGCAGTACTTC. This gives the protein CASSPHGSRGEQYF.

The chain has TRBV14 and TRBJ2-6, with D possibly matching TRBD1 (6 bases). The V end was cut by 4 bases, the J end by 2 bases, with 15 bases between. The length of the CDR3 is 17 residues. The germline V gene encodes CDR1 SGHDN and CDR2 FVKESK. CDR3 coding DNA: TGTGCCAGCAGCCCCCGATTCACAGGGACTGGGGCCAACGTCCTGACTTTC. Translating gives CASSPRFTGTGANVLTF.

The chain employs TRBV10-3 and TRBJ2-5, with 9 bases that match TRBD2. Per the germline V gene, CDR1 is ENHRY and CDR2 is SYGVKD. This CDR3 comprises 19 residues. Trimming took 5 bases from V and 1 from J; bases not matched to a gene: 17. The CDR3 bases are TGTGCCATCAGTAGAGACCTCTACCCTGGGACTAGCACCCAAGAGACCCAGTACTTC. Translation gives CAISRDLYPGTSTQETQYF.

A few counts support this clonotype. The gene calls are TRBV4-1 and TRBJ2-1; 10 positions agree with TRBD2. The CDR3 length is 15 residues. The germline V gene has CDR1 MGHRA and CDR2 YSYEKL. The J segment lost 8 bases and the V segment lost 2 bases, leaving 6 bases of the junction unmatched. The CDR3 protein is CASSQRLAGEDEQFF. Written as DNA, the CDR3 is TGCGCCAGCAGCCAACGTCTAGCGGGAGAAGATGAGCAGTTCTTC.

This clonotype was found a few times. V and J are TRBV20-1 and TRBJ1-5; 10 bases match TRBD1. V lost 6 bases to trimming and J lost 5 bases; unmatched junction nucleotides: 7. The CDR3 covers 14 residues. Germline-derived CDR1 and CDR2 are DFQATT and SNEGSKA (reference sequence). The CDR3: CSAPTGGIHQPQHF. CDR3 nucleotide sequence: TGCAGTGCCCCGACAGGGGGCATCCATCAGCCCCAGCATTTT.

A few counts support this clonotype. The rearrangement uses TRBV5-4 and TRBJ2-2, with 13 positions matching TRBD2. The CDR3 runs to 23 residues. Germline loops: CDR1 SGHNT, CDR2 YYREEE (reference sequence). With V trimmed by 3 bases and J by 7 bases, 27 bases remained unmatched. The CDR3 coding sequence is TGTGCCAGCAGCTGGGTGGTTATCGGGACTAGCGGGATCGGGCCTCCCTGGGTCGGGGAGCTGTTTTTT. This translates into CASSWVVIGTSGIGPPWVGELFF.

This clonotype was counted only a few times. The rearrangement joins TRBV5-1 to TRBJ2-3, with D unresolved. The CDR3 is made up of 15 amino acids. In germline, CDR1 is SGHRS, CDR2 YFSETQ. V dropped 0 bases and J dropped 1 base, with 9 bases sitting between them. The CDR3 region has the DNA TGCGCCAGCAGCTTGGTGGACCCGCGCACAGATACGCAGTATTTT. It translates to CASSLVDPRTDTQYF.